These T cell receptor beta chains were read from a single sample in a study of STAT5B mutations in CD4+ large granular lymphocyte leukemia. This table comes from immunoSEQ multiplex PCR, and its TCRdb copy is limited to in-frame clones, with some not included. Counted here are 20,000 or so clones, around three quarters occurring once; the ten biggest clones make up less than 5%. The source material was CD4+ T cells from blood buffy coats. The origin of the receptors is a human donor in good health. Both conserved end residues are part of each CDR3. The D gene is left open where the match is weak. Size tells how often a clone was seen (once, few, many) or the class of an expanded clone, and some rows leave it out.

V gene: TRBV6-4
J gene: TRBJ2-3
clone size: NA
D gene: NA
CDR3 DNA: TGTGCCAGCAGTGACTCGATTATGAGCACAGATACGCAGTATTTT
CDR3 protein: CASSDSIMSTDTQYF

V gene: TRBV5-4
J gene: TRBJ2-1
clone size: NA
D gene: TRBD2
CDR3 DNA: TGTGCCAGCAGCTTAGAAGGACTAGGTTCCAATGAGCAGTTCTTC
CDR3 protein: CASSLEGLGSNEQFF

V gene: TRBV19
J gene: TRBJ2-3
clone size: NA
D gene: NA
CDR3 DNA: TGTGCCAGTAGTACGGCGCGTTCCCGGGGCGGAAATACGCAGTATTTT
CDR3 protein: CASSTARSRGGNTQYF

V gene: TRBV11-3
J gene: TRBJ1-1
clone size: NA
D gene: NA
CDR3 DNA: TGTGCCAGCAGCTTAGCGCGGGGTTTGAACACTGAAGCTTTCTTT
CDR3 protein: CASSLARGLNTEAFF

V gene: TRBV2
J gene: TRBJ2-2
clone size: NA
D gene: NA
CDR3 DNA: TGTGCCAGCAGTGAATGGAACCGAGGCGGGGAGCTGTTTTTT
CDR3 protein: CASSEWNRGGELFF

V gene: TRBV5-1
J gene: TRBJ2-1
clone size: once
D gene: TRBD2
CDR3 DNA: TGCGCCAGCAGCACCGGACTAGCTCTGTTCTTC
CDR3 protein: CASSTGLALFF

V gene: TRBV7-6
J gene: TRBJ2-2
clone size: NA
D gene: NA
CDR3 DNA: TGTGCCAGCGGGACACAGAACACCGGGGAGCTGTTTTTT
CDR3 protein: CASGTQNTGELFF

V gene: TRBV7-2
J gene: TRBJ2-7
clone size: few
D gene: NA
CDR3 DNA: TGTGCCAGCAGCTTAGGGAGGGTGCAGTACTTC
CDR3 protein: CASSLGRVQYF

V gene: TRBV5-4
J gene: TRBJ2-3
clone size: NA
D gene: NA
CDR3 DNA: TGTGCCAGCAGCTTGACGGCAGTGGACCCAACTGAGTATTTT
CDR3 protein: CASSLTAVDPTEYF

V gene: TRBV10-1
J gene: TRBJ2-1
clone size: NA
D gene: NA
CDR3 DNA: TGCGCCAGCAGTGATTCCGGCACGAACAATGAGCAGTTCTTC
CDR3 protein: CASSDSGTNNEQFF

V gene: TRBV5-6
J gene: TRBJ2-7
clone size: NA
D gene: TRBD1
CDR3 DNA: TGTGCCAGCAGCTGGTCAACAGGGGGCAGAACCTACGAGCAGTACTTC
CDR3 protein: CASSWSTGGRTYEQYF

V gene: TRBV20-1
J gene: TRBJ2-3
clone size: NA
D gene: NA
CDR3 DNA: TGCAGTGCCGACGAGGTTTTTACGCAGTATTTT
CDR3 protein: CSADEVFTQYF

V gene: TRBV19
J gene: TRBJ2-7
clone size: NA
D gene: NA
CDR3 DNA: TGTGCCAGTAGTATCCACGCAGGAAACTACGAGCAGTACTTC
CDR3 protein: CASSIHAGNYEQYF

V gene: TRBV4-2
J gene: TRBJ1-3
clone size: NA
D gene: NA
CDR3 DNA: TGTGCCAGCAGCCAAGATGAGTCTCTCCGGCCGGGATCTGGAAACACCATATATTTT
CDR3 protein: CASSQDESLRPGSGNTIYF

V gene: TRBV28
J gene: TRBJ2-7
clone size: NA
D gene: TRBD1
CDR3 DNA: TGTGCCAGCAACGAGGGGGGACAGGTACCCTACGAGCAGTACTTC
CDR3 protein: CASNEGGQVPYEQYF

V gene: TRBV10-3
J gene: TRBJ2-2
clone size: NA
D gene: NA
CDR3 DNA: TGTGCCATCAATGGGGGGGCGACCGGGGAGCTGTTTTTT
CDR3 protein: CAINGGATGELFF

V gene: TRBV5-1
J gene: TRBJ2-3
clone size: NA
D gene: TRBD2
CDR3 DNA: TGCGCCAGCAGCTTGAGTGCGGGAGTGGACACAGATACGCAGTATTTT
CDR3 protein: CASSLSAGVDTDTQYF

V gene: TRBV5-1
J gene: TRBJ2-7
clone size: NA
D gene: NA
CDR3 DNA: TGCGCCAGCAGTACTGCCGGGGGCTACGAGCAGTACTTC
CDR3 protein: CASSTAGGYEQYF

V gene: TRBV5-1
J gene: TRBJ2-1
clone size: NA
D gene: TRBD2
CDR3 DNA: TGCGCCAGCAGCTCGGGACTAGCGGGAGTTGAGCAGTTCTTC
CDR3 protein: CASSSGLAGVEQFF

V gene: TRBV2
J gene: TRBJ1-1
clone size: once
D gene: NA
CDR3 DNA: TGTGCCAGCAGTGTCGCGGGGATGAACACTGAAGCTTTCTTT
CDR3 protein: CASSVAGMNTEAFF

V gene: TRBV6-1
J gene: TRBJ1-5
clone size: few
D gene: NA
CDR3 DNA: TGTGCCAGCGGCTCATGGGATCAGCCCCAGCATTTT
CDR3 protein: CASGSWDQPQHF

V gene: TRBV29-1
J gene: TRBJ2-7
clone size: NA
D gene: TRBD1
CDR3 DNA: TGCAGCGTTGCGGGACAGGGGCTCTACGAGCAGTACTTC
CDR3 protein: CSVAGQGLYEQYF

V gene: TRBV4-2
J gene: TRBJ2-1
clone size: NA
D gene: NA
CDR3 DNA: TGTGCCAGCAGCTCCCCATCCGGGAGTAATGAGCAGTTCTTC
CDR3 protein: CASSSPSGSNEQFF

V gene: TRBV2
J gene: TRBJ2-5
clone size: once
D gene: TRBD1
CDR3 DNA: TGTGCCAGCAGTGAACAGGGGGCGCCAGGAGAGACCCAGTACTTC
CDR3 protein: CASSEQGAPGETQYF

V gene: TRBV6-6
J gene: TRBJ2-5
clone size: NA
D gene: TRBD2
CDR3 DNA: TGTGCCAGCAGGGACAGGACTAGCGGGTCGGGCGAGACCCAGTACTTC
CDR3 protein: CASRDRTSGSGETQYF

V gene: TRBV28
J gene: TRBJ2-2
clone size: few
D gene: NA
CDR3 DNA: TGTGCCAGCAGTTTCGACACAATCACCGGGGAGCTGTTTTTT
CDR3 protein: CASSFDTITGELFF

V gene: TRBV7-9
J gene: TRBJ2-2
clone size: NA
D gene: NA
CDR3 DNA: TGTGCCAGCACCCCGACCGGGGCGGGACAGAACACCGGGGAGCTGTTTTTT
CDR3 protein: CASTPTGAGQNTGELFF

V gene: TRBV5-8
J gene: TRBJ1-5
clone size: NA
D gene: NA
CDR3 DNA: TGTGCCAGCAGCTACCGACAGCCAGAGAATCAGCCCCAGCATTTT
CDR3 protein: CASSYRQPENQPQHF

V gene: TRBV7-2
J gene: TRBJ1-1
clone size: once
D gene: TRBD1
CDR3 DNA: TGTGCCAGCAGCGGTGGGACAGCCTACACTGAAGCTTTCTTT
CDR3 protein: CASSGGTAYTEAFF

V gene: TRBV7-5
J gene: TRBJ1-2
clone size: NA
D gene: NA
CDR3 DNA: TGTGCCAGAAGCTTACAGGGGGCGGCAATTAACTATGGCTACACCTTC
CDR3 protein: CARSLQGAAINYGYTF

V gene: TRBV30
J gene: TRBJ1-1
clone size: NA
D gene: NA
CDR3 DNA: TGTGCCTGGAGAAAACTGAGGGTAGGCACTGAAGCTTTCTTT
CDR3 protein: CAWRKLRVGTEAFF

V gene: TRBV5-1
J gene: TRBJ1-5
clone size: NA
D gene: TRBD1
CDR3 DNA: TGCGCCAGCAGCCCCGGGACAGGGGCAGGTCAGCCCCAGCATTTT
CDR3 protein: CASSPGTGAGQPQHF

V gene: TRBV18
J gene: TRBJ2-7
clone size: NA
D gene: NA
CDR3 DNA: TGTGCCAGCTCACAATACACCTACGAGCAGTACTTC
CDR3 protein: CASSQYTYEQYF

V gene: TRBV2
J gene: TRBJ1-2
clone size: NA
D gene: NA
CDR3 DNA: TGTGCCAGCAGTCCTGGACAGAACTATGGCTACACCTTC
CDR3 protein: CASSPGQNYGYTF

V gene: TRBV7-8
J gene: TRBJ2-2
clone size: NA
D gene: NA
CDR3 DNA: TGTGCCAGCAGCTTTTCGACAGGAAGGGGCACCGGGGAGCTGTTTTTT
CDR3 protein: CASSFSTGRGTGELFF

V gene: TRBV11-3
J gene: TRBJ2-7
clone size: NA
D gene: NA
CDR3 DNA: TGTGCCAGCAGCTTGGAGGGACAAATCTCCTACGAGCAGTACTTC
CDR3 protein: CASSLEGQISYEQYF

V gene: TRBV6-1
J gene: TRBJ2-6
clone size: NA
D gene: NA
CDR3 DNA: TGTGCCGGCGCTGGGGCCAACGTCCTGACTTTC
CDR3 protein: CAGAGANVLTF

V gene: TRBV5-5
J gene: TRBJ2-3
clone size: NA
D gene: NA
CDR3 DNA: TGTGCCAGTTTGCTGAGAGGACAGCCGGGATGGGAAGATACGCAGTATTTT
CDR3 protein: CASLLRGQPGWEDTQYF

V gene: TRBV11-3
J gene: TRBJ2-7
clone size: NA
D gene: TRBD1
CDR3 DNA: TGTGCCAGCAGCATACGCCCGGGACAGGTCTCCTACGAGCAGTACTTC
CDR3 protein: CASSIRPGQVSYEQYF

V gene: TRBV11-2
J gene: TRBJ1-6
clone size: NA
D gene: NA
CDR3 DNA: TGTGCCAGCAGCTTAGGACAGGACGCTAATTCACCCCTCCACTTT
CDR3 protein: CASSLGQDANSPLHF

V gene: TRBV25-1
J gene: TRBJ2-3
clone size: NA
D gene: NA
CDR3 DNA: TGTGCCAGCAGTGCCACAGGGTCGGATACGCAGTATTTT
CDR3 protein: CASSATGSDTQYF

V gene: TRBV7-9
J gene: TRBJ2-7
clone size: NA
D gene: NA
CDR3 DNA: TGTGCCAGCAGCTTAGCGGGCGAGCAGTACTTC
CDR3 protein: CASSLAGEQYF

V gene: TRBV21-1
J gene: TRBJ1-4
clone size: NA
D gene: NA
CDR3 DNA: TGTGCCAGCAGCTTCGGTCGGGGGGAAAAACTGTTTTTT
CDR3 protein: CASSFGRGEKLFF

V gene: TRBV28
J gene: TRBJ1-1
clone size: NA
D gene: TRBD1
CDR3 DNA: TGTGCCAGCAGCCCGACAGGGGGCGGAATGGGGACTGAAGCTTTCTTT
CDR3 protein: CASSPTGGGMGTEAFF

V gene: TRBV27
J gene: TRBJ1-1
clone size: few
D gene: NA
CDR3 DNA: TGTGCCAGCAGTAAACGAGAGAACACTGAAGCTTTCTTT
CDR3 protein: CASSKRENTEAFF

V gene: TRBV10-3
J gene: TRBJ1-5
clone size: NA
D gene: NA
CDR3 DNA: TGTGCCACCGCCGACAGCGAGGGTTATAGCAATCAGCCCCAGCATTTT
CDR3 protein: CATADSEGYSNQPQHF

V gene: TRBV5-3
J gene: TRBJ2-7
clone size: NA
D gene: TRBD1
CDR3 DNA: TGTGCCAGAAGCTTGGGGGACAGGGGCCGGAGCTCCTACGAGCAGTACTTC
CDR3 protein: CARSLGDRGRSSYEQYF

V gene: TRBV5-4
J gene: TRBJ1-2
clone size: NA
D gene: NA
CDR3 DNA: TGTGCCAGCAGCGAGGGGCAGGTCTATGGCTACACCTTC
CDR3 protein: CASSEGQVYGYTF

V gene: TRBV23-1
J gene: TRBJ2-3
clone size: few
D gene: NA
CDR3 DNA: TGCGCCAGCAGTCAAGGGGTAGCTCTACGGTCGGATACGCAGTATTTT
CDR3 protein: CASSQGVALRSDTQYF